Listed below are T cell receptor beta chains from one sample, sequenced in a study of shared clonotypes between healthy human individuals. Some clones are missing from TCRdb's copy, which holds only in-frame ones; the method was immunoSEQ multiplex PCR. The data contain around 700,000 clones, about 91% of them seen just once; the ten biggest clones take up approximately 24%. The sequencing sample was made of naive CD8+ T cells sorted from blood. Receptors were obtained from a man in his thirties or forties in good health. Each CDR3 is given with its conserved first and last residue. D genes are given only for firm matches. The size entry is marked missing in some rows and otherwise reads once, few, many or a size class.

clone size	V gene	J gene	D gene	CDR3 DNA	CDR3 protein
NA	TRBV28	TRBJ2-5	TRBD1	TGTGCCAGCAGTTTAGGGGCAGGGGGCAGATGGGAGACCCAGTACTTC	CASSLGAGGRWETQYF
once	TRBV2	TRBJ2-3	TRBD1	TGTGCCACCAGGGGGCGCAGAGATACGCAGTATTTT	CATRGRRDTQYF
once	TRBV27	TRBJ1-3	TRBD1	TGTGCCAGCAGTCCGATTGGCAGGGGGCGAAACACCATATATTTT	CASSPIGRGRNTIYF
NA	TRBV29-1	TRBJ2-7	NA	TGCAGCGTTGTCGGAGAAACCTACGAGCAGTACTTC	CSVVGETYEQYF
NA	TRBV4-1	TRBJ1-1	NA	TGCGCCAGCAGCCAAGATCGGGGGCTGAGGGTGAACACTGAAGCTTTCTTT	CASSQDRGLRVNTEAFF
NA	TRBV7-3	TRBJ2-3	NA	TGTGCCAGCAGCTTTGGCGGGCAGGTAGATACGCAGTATTTT	CASSFGGQVDTQYF
NA	TRBV5-1	TRBJ2-7	TRBD2	TGCGCCAGCAGCTCCTGGACTAGCGGGAGTTTCTACGAGCAGTACTTC	CASSSWTSGSFYEQYF
NA	TRBV19	TRBJ2-1	TRBD1	TGTGCCAGTAGTACTCTGACAGGGGAAGGCTACAATGAGCAGTTCTTC	CASSTLTGEGYNEQFF
NA	TRBV27	TRBJ1-5	NA	TGTGCCAGCAGTTTTGCGGGCAATCAGCCCCAGCATTTT	CASSFAGNQPQHF
NA	TRBV13	TRBJ2-7	TRBD2	TGTGCCAGCAGCTTCCCGGGACTATCCTACGAGCAGTACTTC	CASSFPGLSYEQYF
NA	TRBV10-2	TRBJ2-7	TRBD2	TGCGCCAGCACGCGGGAGGGCCGCTACGAGCAGTACTTC	CASTREGRYEQYF
NA	TRBV28	TRBJ2-7	TRBD2	TGTGCCAGCAGTTTCCGGGTAGCGGGAGGGACCTCCTACGAGCAGTACTTC	CASSFRVAGGTSYEQYF
few	TRBV4-1	TRBJ2-2	NA	TGCGCCAGCAGCCAAGTAGGGGCGTGGGGGGAGCTGTTTTTT	CASSQVGAWGELFF
NA	TRBV9	TRBJ1-1	NA	TGTGCCAGCAGCGAAGGGGCGGGGGCCGGATGGAACACTGAAGCTTTCTTT	CASSEGAGAGWNTEAFF
NA	TRBV19	TRBJ2-5	TRBD2	TGTGCCAGTAGTATCTGTCCTAGCGGGAGGTGCCAAGAGACCCAGTACTTC	CASSICPSGRCQETQYF
NA	TRBV7-6	TRBJ1-1	NA	TGTGCCAGCAGCTTGACAGGCGGGGCTGAAGCTTTCTTT	CASSLTGGAEAFF
once	TRBV19	TRBJ1-5	NA	TGTGCCAGTAGTACCGAGATGGTTATGGATCAGCCCCAGCATTTT	CASSTEMVMDQPQHF
NA	TRBV7-9	TRBJ2-1	NA	TGTGCCAGCACCTTCCGGGACCGCCTCTACAATGAGCAGTTCTTC	CASTFRDRLYNEQFF
NA	TRBV28	TRBJ2-7	NA	TGTGCCAGCAGTTGGACTCCTTCAGGGGTCCCCACCTACGAGCAGTACTTC	CASSWTPSGVPTYEQYF
NA	TRBV12-2	TRBJ1-1	NA	TGTGCAAGTCGCTTAGCCTGCCGACAGAACACTGAAGCTTTCTTT	CASRLACRQNTEAFF
NA	TRBV19	TRBJ2-1	NA	TGTGCCAGTAGTTTGATGACAGCGGTTGACTACAATGAGCAGTTCTTC	CASSLMTAVDYNEQFF
NA	TRBV27	TRBJ2-2	NA	TGTGCCAGCAGGTGGACAACCGGGGAGCTGTTTTTT	CASRWTTGELFF
NA	TRBV7-9	TRBJ2-2	TRBD1	TGTGCCAGCAGCACCATACCAGGGGGCCTAAACACCGGGGAGCTGTTTTTT	CASSTIPGGLNTGELFF
NA	TRBV5-1	TRBJ2-4	NA	TGCGCCAGCAGTCCAGCCCGTGTTACATTAGCCAAAAACATTCAGTACTTC	CASSPARVTLAKNIQYF
NA	TRBV7-2	TRBJ2-5	NA	TGTGCCAGCAGCTTAGGTCGAGGGGGGGCCCAAGAGACCCAGTACTTC	CASSLGRGGAQETQYF
NA	TRBV5-1	TRBJ2-7	NA	TGCGCAAGCAGGAAGGGGGAAACCTACGAGCAGTACTTC	CASRKGETYEQYF
NA	TRBV4-1	TRBJ2-3	NA	TGCGCCAGCAGCCAAAGGGTGAGCACAGATACGCAGTATTTT	CASSQRVSTDTQYF
NA	TRBV28	TRBJ1-1	TRBD1	TGTGCCACCACCTGGGGGGGCCCGGACAGGGTTAACACTGAAGCTTTCTTT	CATTWGGPDRVNTEAFF
NA	TRBV27	TRBJ2-7	TRBD1	TGTGCCAGCAGTTTCCAACAGGGGTCCTACGAGCAGTACTTC	CASSFQQGSYEQYF
NA	TRBV7-9	TRBJ2-5	NA	TGTGCCAGCACCGGGACCGAACAAGAGACCCAGTACTTC	CASTGTEQETQYF